This T cell receptor beta chain was obtained from a study of blood T cell repertoires in COVID-19. This CDR3 has 15 residues. Trimming pared 1 base from V and 3 bases from J, leaving 13 bases between. CDR1 SGHNT and CDR2 YENEEA come from the germline V gene. Participants' reported clinical history set cohort assignment. What the recovered Cohort 3 donors had was two negative PCRs, clearance, or symptom resolution. In the study's own analysis: Using reference gene primer amplification, nucleated cell counts were estimated. Some clones are missing from TCRdb's copy, which holds only in-frame ones; the method was immunoSEQ multiplex PCR. Clone size and the V and J calls come from that table; the DNA yielded D and trimming. The data contain about 160,000 clones, 70% to 90% of them singletons.

The chain is built from TRBV11-3 and TRBJ2-7, with D perhaps TRBD1 (5 bases). The clonotype comes from a woman between 45 and 60 years old who had recovered from COVID-19. Input material: PBMCs or T cells enriched from blood (not recorded which). This CDR3 is CASSLVTGPGYEQYF. The DNA of the CDR3 is TGTGCCAGCAGCTTAGTTACAGGCCCGGGCTACGAGCAGTACTTC.